The T cell receptor (beta chain) described here comes from a study of T-cell memory formation after mild COVID-19. Study results and caveats: Largely, contracting CD4+ clones fell within CM and EM, and contracting CD8+ clones within EMRA. Cross-reactive memory appears to have joined, as suggested by some responding clones showing up in pre-infection memory.

Per germline, CDR1 SEHNR and CDR2 FQNEAQ (reference sequence). The CDR3 totals 14 residues. Trimming left V 2 bases short and J 5 bases short, with 9 bases between. TCR alpha and TCR beta cDNA libraries carrying sample barcodes and UMIs came from 5'RACE with constant-segment primers. TCRdb passed the 5' RACE reads through MiXCR, listing each CDR3 protein once. This table has hundreds of thousands of distinct CDR3 sequences, around 27% appearing once. This clonotype was counted only a few times. Its antigen is not identified. The rearrangement joins TRBV7-9 to TRBJ2-2; D uncertain. The receptor was derived from an adult woman who had mild COVID-19 (a few samples of this study predate the infection). Cell type and time point are not known. What was sequenced was PBMCs or a T cell subset sorted from them (not recorded which). CDR3 sequence reads: CASSLMAVTGELFF. In DNA form, the CDR3 reads TGTGCCAGCAGCTTAATGGCCGTGACCGGGGAGCTGTTTTTT.